Described below is a single T cell receptor beta chain sequence and its context. Its recognized antigen is unknown. The sample holds no much larger clone one base away, and base qualities are not on file. These data originate in a study of beta chain features in type 1 diabetes (dated by TCRdb to the late 2010s). Study-level background: Mean age, gender distribution, total cell number and subset yield did not differ between patients and healthy donors. Across all samples, some 100,000,000 sorted cells were examined, and cell number per subset correlated strongly with RNA yield. In the study, recently diagnosed type 1 diabetes patients and matched healthy donors were compared on the TCRB repertoires of their sorted circulating CD4+ T cell subsets. Regulatory and stem cell-like memory subsets were obtained from only 8 patients and roughly eight healthy donors, while naive and central memory subsets were obtained from all 28 donors. Overall study outcomes, separate from this receptor: Sequencing cDNA rather than genomic DNA could over-represent highly expressing activated cells, although activation and CD3 levels did not differ between groups. Shorter templates might be favored by PCR, yet because patient and control samples were amplified and corrected together, any such skew would affect both groups equally. Patients with type 1 diabetes made fewer insertions and deleted more nucleotides at VDJ recombination sites, implying thymic rearrangement abnormalities. Naive, central memory and regulatory TCRB repertoires appeared to be more similar among patients than among healthy donors. Only small numbers of individuals were included in the HLA sub-analyses, which left unresolved whether HLA type had any influence on TCRB rearrangement. In all four CD4+ subsets, TCRB CDR3 length was moderately but significantly shorter in type 1 diabetes patients.

The entire isolated RNA was reverse transcribed using the High Capacity cDNA Reverse Transcription Kit, and thus expressed TCRB transcripts were sequenced. Deep immunoSEQ sequencing was performed on naive, central memory and regulatory T cell samples, with an average of approximately 4 million total reads per sample. Sorted cells were lysed in RLT buffer and RNA was extracted with DNase-treated RNeasy Micro or Mini kits, depending on cell number. Each cell subset was processed on its own to prevent cross-contamination, while patient and healthy donor samples were processed together. TCRB sequences were amplified from cDNA with the immunoSEQ multiplex PCR, producing 87-bp fragments spanning the CDR3 region. Amplicons were sequenced on the Illumina HiSeq platform. On the authors' methods: PCR bias was corrected computationally using synthetic template baselines, and reads within Hamming distance 2 were collapsed, with unmergeable singletons discarded. Reads were aligned against IMGT so that V, D and J genes, CDR3 length and insertions or deletions at six rearrangement sites could be assigned. Within each subset, clonotype counts were normalized to the number of sorted cells before true diversity and Gini coefficients were calculated with the tcR R package. The overlap coefficient, calculated on TCRB nucleotide sequences, was used to quantify repertoire sharing. Out-of-frame TCRB sequences from naive cells were analyzed as a proxy for the pre-selection repertoire. Here the immuneACCESS table is served through TCRdb, limited to in-frame sequences with V and J called. Missing clones are a known gap in these copies; in checked studies unresolved V genes cover under half, and the rest lacks a known reason. That table furnishes V, J and clone size, whereas the DNA furnished D and trimming. The sample yields approximately 250,000 clones; more than 15% were counted once. The ten largest clones capture 0.07% to 0.095% of the sample.

Per the germline V gene, SGDLS is the CDR1 and YYNGEE is the CDR2. The CDR3 measures 14 amino acids from cysteine to phenylalanine. Solely the CDR3 DNA is kept, with 42 bases framed from the first base. Clipping removes 3 bases from V and 3 bases from J, with 6 as the unmatched junction base count. Each donor gave one peripheral blood draw, averaging roughly 120 mL, which was collected into heparinised tubes. A BD FACSAria II and a panel including CD45RO, CCR7, CD25, CD127, CD95 and CD27 were used to sort naive, central memory, regulatory and stem cell-like memory CD4+ T cells. Purity was above 98% for every sorted population. PBMCs were isolated right away by Lymphoprep density gradient centrifugation and were stained directly, without culture. To minimize batch effects, samples were stained and sorted in pairs, one healthy donor with one patient per experiment.

This receptor chain uses TRBV9 and TRBJ2-7; TRBD1 agrees with 7 junctional bases. The source is a man aged 25-45 years with type 1 diabetes. Specimen: naive CD4+ T cells from blood. What this sample's cell subset or site label stands for: true naive CD4+ T cells. The nucleotides are TGTGCCAGCAGCGACGGGACAGCTGGCTACGAGCAGTACTTC. Translated, it gives CASSDGTAGYEQYF. Outside the CDR3, residues come from the reference TRBV9 and TRBJ2-7 proteins, so the full variable domain is: DSGVTQTPKHLITATGQRVTLRCSPRSGDLSVYWYQQSLDQGLQFLIQYYNGEERAKGNILERFSAQQFPDLHSELNLSSLELGDSALYFCASSDGTAGYEQYFGPGTRLTVT.